Listed below are T cell receptor beta chains from one sample, sequenced in a study of blood T cell repertoires in COVID-19. Repertoires were generated with immunoSEQ multiplex PCR, while TCRdb's copy carries only in-frame clones and drops some. The sample has 90,000 to 100,000 clones; roughly 86% are singletons. Sample: peripheral blood. The source of these receptors is a man over 45 with acute or convalescent COVID-19. The CDR3 runs from the conserved cysteine through the conserved F or W. D genes are given only for firm matches. The listing skips clone size in some rows; elsewhere it reads once, few, many or a size class.

J: TRBJ2-7
D: NA
size: NA
V: TRBV19
CDR3: CASSVRESYEQYF
DNA: TGTGCCAGTAGTGTACGGGAGTCTTACGAGCAGTACTTC

J: TRBJ2-7
D: NA
size: NA
V: TRBV12-3/TRBV12-4
CDR3: CASSSNTYYEQYF
DNA: TGTGCCAGCAGCAGTAATACATACTACGAGCAGTACTTC

J: TRBJ2-1
D: TRBD2
size: NA
V: TRBV19
CDR3: CASSTSSSGRANEQFF
DNA: TGTGCCAGTAGTACCAGCTCTAGCGGGAGGGCCAATGAGCAGTTCTTC

J: TRBJ1-2
D: NA
size: NA
V: TRBV21-1
CDR3: CASSPRTGNGYTF
DNA: TGTGCCAGCAGCCCACGGACAGGGAATGGCTACACCTTC

J: TRBJ2-2
D: NA
size: NA
V: TRBV3-1/TRBV3-2
CDR3: CASSQLLEPDTGELFF
DNA: TGTGCCAGCAGCCAGCTTTTAGAACCTGACACCGGGGAGCTGTTTTTT

J: TRBJ1-4
D: NA
size: few
V: TRBV6-5
CDR3: CASSRGWTNEKLFF
DNA: TGTGCCAGCAGCCGAGGGTGGACTAATGAAAAACTGTTTTTT

J: TRBJ2-1
D: NA
size: NA
V: TRBV5-1
CDR3: CASSSSLGANNEQFF
DNA: TGCGCCAGCAGCTCCTCCCTTGGAGCGAACAATGAGCAGTTCTTC

J: TRBJ1-4
D: NA
size: once
V: TRBV30
CDR3: CAWSSPGQGSEKLFF
DNA: TGTGCCTGGAGTTCACCCGGGCAGGGAAGTGAAAAACTGTTTTTT

J: TRBJ2-7
D: TRBD2
size: NA
V: TRBV5-8
CDR3: CASSRGSGPGFYEQYF
DNA: TGTGCCAGCAGCCGTGGTAGCGGGCCAGGTTTCTACGAGCAGTACTTC

J: TRBJ2-3
D: TRBD2
size: NA
V: TRBV5-1
CDR3: CASSKSGRGDTQYF
DNA: TGCGCCAGCAGCAAAAGCGGGAGGGGAGATACGCAGTATTTT

J: TRBJ2-2
D: NA
size: NA
V: TRBV11-2
CDR3: CASSFYGRNTGELFF
DNA: TGTGCCAGCAGCTTTTACGGGAGGAACACCGGGGAGCTGTTTTTT

J: TRBJ2-4
D: NA
size: NA
V: TRBV4-1
CDR3: CASSQERYSENIQYF
DNA: TGCGCCAGCAGCCAAGAGAGGTACTCGGAAAACATTCAGTACTTC

J: TRBJ2-7
D: TRBD1
size: NA
V: TRBV11-2
CDR3: CASSSPTGPHEQYF
DNA: TGTGCCAGCAGCTCCCCGACAGGGCCCCACGAGCAGTACTTC

J: TRBJ1-1
D: NA
size: NA
V: TRBV5-4
CDR3: CASSLGTRLGTEAFF
DNA: TGTGCCAGCAGCCTTGGGACACGGCTGGGCACTGAAGCTTTCTTT

J: TRBJ2-6
D: TRBD1
size: NA
V: TRBV7-3
CDR3: CASSLNQGAGANVLTF
DNA: TGTGCCAGCAGCTTAAACCAGGGGGCCGGGGCCAACGTCCTGACTTTC

J: TRBJ2-7
D: TRBD2
size: few
V: TRBV7-8
CDR3: CASSLPGTSAHTGPYEQYF
DNA: TGTGCCAGCAGCTTACCCGGGACTAGCGCGCATACCGGGCCCTACGAGCAGTACTTC

J: TRBJ2-7
D: TRBD1
size: NA
V: TRBV7-6
CDR3: CASSPRTGNNEQYF
DNA: TGTGCCAGCAGCCCGAGGACAGGGAACAACGAGCAGTACTTC

J: TRBJ2-7
D: TRBD2
size: once
V: TRBV7-2
CDR3: CASSLVGGRGPEQYF
DNA: TGTGCCAGCAGCTTAGTGGGCGGGAGGGGCCCCGAGCAGTACTTC

J: TRBJ1-1
D: NA
size: NA
V: TRBV7-2
CDR3: CASSLVGLGEAFF
DNA: TGTGCCAGCAGCTTAGTGGGGCTTGGGGAAGCTTTCTTT

J: TRBJ1-2
D: NA
size: few
V: TRBV6-5
CDR3: CASTRGDGSSYGYTF
DNA: TGTGCCAGCACCCGGGGTGATGGCTCAAGCTATGGCTACACCTTC

J: TRBJ1-1
D: NA
size: once
V: TRBV29-1
CDR3: CSVARGGGTEAFF
DNA: TGCAGCGTTGCCCGGGGGGGCGGGACTGAAGCTTTCTTT

J: TRBJ2-1
D: TRBD1
size: NA
V: TRBV5-1
CDR3: CASADRVSDEQFF
DNA: TGCGCCAGCGCTGACAGGGTGTCTGATGAGCAGTTCTTC

J: TRBJ2-1
D: TRBD1
size: NA
V: TRBV6-5
CDR3: CASTGAGTGSNEQFF
DNA: TGTGCCAGCACCGGAGCCGGGACAGGGAGCAATGAGCAGTTCTTC

J: TRBJ1-2
D: NA
size: NA
V: TRBV25-1
CDR3: CATLSRWAYYGYTF
DNA: TGTGCCACCCTTTCACGCTGGGCCTACTATGGCTACACCTTC

J: TRBJ2-3
D: TRBD2
size: NA
V: TRBV5-4
CDR3: CASSRRLAGDRDTQYF
DNA: TGTGCCAGCAGCCGAAGACTAGCGGGAGACCGGGATACGCAGTATTTT

J: TRBJ2-1
D: NA
size: NA
V: TRBV6-6
CDR3: CASSYTQTYNEQFF
DNA: TGTGCCAGCAGTTACACCCAGACTTACAATGAGCAGTTCTTC

J: TRBJ2-2
D: TRBD2
size: NA
V: TRBV7-6
CDR3: CASSLSGLQTGELFF
DNA: TGTGCCAGCAGTTTATCGGGACTACAAACCGGGGAGCTGTTTTTT

J: TRBJ2-2
D: TRBD2
size: NA
V: TRBV19
CDR3: CASSISTVSGRTRNTGELFF
DNA: TGTGCCAGTAGTATAAGTACAGTGAGCGGGAGGACGAGGAACACCGGGGAGCTGTTTTTT

J: TRBJ2-7
D: TRBD2
size: NA
V: TRBV19
CDR3: CASSIGTSDYEQYF
DNA: TGTGCCAGTAGTATAGGGACTAGCGACTACGAGCAGTACTTC

J: TRBJ1-1
D: NA
size: NA
V: TRBV2
CDR3: CASSPAGDAFF
DNA: TGTGCCAGCAGTCCAGCAGGGGACGCTTTCTTT

J: TRBJ1-6
D: TRBD1
size: once
V: TRBV6-6
CDR3: CASSTSSGTASSPLHF
DNA: TGTGCCAGCAGTACTTCTTCCGGGACAGCGAGTTCACCCCTCCACTTT

J: TRBJ2-7
D: NA
size: NA
V: TRBV5-5
CDR3: CASSFSPVTTYEQYF
DNA: TGTGCCAGCAGCTTTAGTCCAGTAACTACCTACGAGCAGTACTTC

J: TRBJ1-2
D: NA
size: NA
V: TRBV5-1
CDR3: CASSPQWGGYYGYTF
DNA: TGCGCCAGCAGCCCTCAATGGGGGGGGTACTATGGCTACACCTTC

J: TRBJ2-7
D: NA
size: NA
V: TRBV6-6
CDR3: CASSSTGSEQYF
DNA: TGTGCCAGCAGCTCAACGGGGTCCGAGCAGTACTTC

J: TRBJ2-7
D: NA
size: NA
V: TRBV3-1/TRBV3-2
CDR3: CASSQVGGGYEQYF
DNA: TGTGCCAGCAGCCAAGTTGGGGGCGGCTACGAGCAGTACTTC

J: TRBJ2-2
D: TRBD2
size: NA
V: TRBV10-2
CDR3: CASSLAGNTGELFF
DNA: TGCGCCAGCAGCCTAGCGGGGAACACCGGGGAGCTGTTTTTT

J: TRBJ1-1
D: NA
size: NA
V: TRBV18
CDR3: CASSPLQDMNTEAFF
DNA: TGTGCCAGCTCACCCCTACAGGATATGAACACTGAAGCTTTCTTT

J: TRBJ2-3
D: TRBD2
size: NA
V: TRBV3-1/TRBV3-2
CDR3: CASSPLLAGGTDTQYF
DNA: TGTGCCAGCAGCCCTCTACTAGCGGGAGGCACAGATACGCAGTATTTT

J: TRBJ1-1
D: TRBD1
size: NA
V: TRBV2
CDR3: CARRRQGNTEAFF
DNA: TGTGCCAGAAGAAGACAGGGTAACACTGAAGCTTTCTTT

J: TRBJ2-2
D: TRBD2
size: NA
V: TRBV4-1
CDR3: CASSQGTSGGPGELFF
DNA: TGCGCCAGCAGCCAAGGGACTAGCGGAGGCCCCGGGGAGCTGTTTTTT

J: TRBJ2-3
D: NA
size: NA
V: TRBV7-9
CDR3: CASSRGLYGRFADTQYF
DNA: TGTGCCAGCAGCAGGGGGCTCTACGGGAGATTCGCAGATACGCAGTATTTT

J: TRBJ2-7
D: NA
size: NA
V: TRBV21-1
CDR3: CASRAVLAGGCHEQYF
DNA: TGTGCCAGCAGAGCAGTCTTAGCGGGAGGATGTCACGAGCAGTACTTC

J: TRBJ2-1
D: NA
size: NA
V: TRBV6-4
CDR3: CASSVSHLGGQRGEQFF
DNA: TGTGCCAGCAGTGTTTCACATCTAGGGGGGCAGCGGGGTGAGCAGTTCTTC

J: TRBJ2-3
D: NA
size: once
V: TRBV2
CDR3: CASSEGRPSTDTQYF
DNA: TGTGCCAGCAGTGAGGGGCGGCCTAGCACAGATACGCAGTATTTT